Shown below are 2 T cell receptor beta chains from a single sample sequenced in a study of T cells in Graves' hyperthyroidism and ophthalmopathy. TCR beta CDR3 regions were amplified from RNA transcripts. HTBI primers drove first-round RT-PCR of the TCR CDR3. One entry per CDR3 protein results from TCRdb running MiXCR on the multiplex PCR reads. The sample consists of about 640,000 distinct CDR3 sequences, 20% of them appearing once. The specimen sequenced was blood. The origin of the receptors is a man aged 25 to 40 with Graves' ophthalmopathy.

This clonotype was found many times. The gene calls are TRBV6-1 and TRBJ1-3, with D tentatively TRBD1 (5 bases). CDR1 and CDR2 (germline): MNHNS, SASEGT. V shed 3 bases and J shed 1 base, with 7 bases lying between them. The length of the CDR3 is 14 residues. CDR3 coding DNA: TGTGCCAGCAGTGATTGGGGGTCTGGAAACACCATATATTTT. Residues: CASSDWGSGNTIYF.

This clonotype was detected a few times. The chain links TRBV28 to TRBJ2-5; TRBD1 agrees at 8 bases. This CDR3 has 13 residues. With 4 bases clipped from V and 5 bases from J, the junction kept 3 bases outside the gene matches. The V gene's germline CDR1 is MDHEN and CDR2 SYDVKM. This CDR3 is CASSYTGGETQYF. The CDR3 nucleotides are TGTGCCAGCAGTTATACAGGGGGGGAGACCCAGTACTTC.